This TCR beta chain was obtained from a study of PD-L1 blockade in urothelial cancer. Time point given: peripheral blood 6 weeks after treatment start. The junction had 9 bases not matched to a gene; V was cut back by 0 bases and J by 8 bases. This CDR3 comprises 16 residues. Germline assignment: CDR1 MNHNY and CDR2 SVGAGI (reference sequence). Some clones are missing from TCRdb's copy, which holds only in-frame ones; the method was immunoSEQ multiplex PCR. The sample lists just over 35,000 clones; roughly 82% were seen once. The rearrangement uses TRBV6-6 and TRBJ1-4, with 7 bases matching TRBD1. This clonotype was obtained from a man aged 40-55 years with urothelial cancer. The input for sequencing was PBMCs, taken around atezolizumab (anti-PD-L1) treatment. CDR3 loop: CASSYSQTGLGEKLFF. DNA of the CDR3: TGTGCCAGCAGTTACTCGCAGACAGGGTTGGGGGAAAAACTGTTTTTT.